This TCR beta chain was sequenced in a study of T cell changes during pregnancy in multiple sclerosis. Assay used: immunoSEQ multiplex PCR; TCRdb lists only in-frame clones, some missing. The sample includes approximately 120,000 clones, roughly 97% of them seen just once. CDR3 length: 13 amino acids. Trimming took 8 bases from V and 0 from J, leaving 10 bases between them. Germline CDR1 reads LNHDA; CDR2 reads SQIVND (reference sequence). The gene calls are TRBV19 and TRBJ1-1; TRBD1 is a possible D gene (5 bases). The material sequenced was peripheral blood, taken after pregnancy. The clonotype comes from a female donor with multiple sclerosis, enrolled in a pregnancy study. The CDR3 DNA sequence: TGTGCCAGTCTGGGGGGAATGAACACTGAAGCTTTCTTT. Protein product: CASLGGMNTEAFF.